The 7 T cell receptor beta chains given below trace back to one sample, sequenced in a study of shared clonotypes between healthy human individuals. Clones were read by immunoSEQ multiplex PCR, and TCRdb kept only the in-frame ones, dropping some. The table shows hundreds of thousands of clones, with around 74% occurring only once. The sample was memory CD4+ T cells sorted from blood. Subset noted: CD45RA-negative fraction. All receptors come from a woman aged 25 to 45 in good health.

The J gene is TRBJ2-3, the V gene TRBV7-9; 8 bases map to TRBD1. V trimming: 1 base; J trimming: 2 bases; junction bases outside the gene matches: 5. Germline V gene lookup returns CDR1 SEHNR and CDR2 FQNEAQ (reference sequence). The CDR3 consists of 16 residues. The CDR3 loop reads CASSLDRTGHTDTQYF. CDR3 in DNA: TGTGCCAGCAGCTTAGATAGGACAGGGCACACAGATACGCAGTATTTT.

This clone appeared many times. The chain's CDR3 is CASSRLVPPSYEQYF. CDR3 bases: TGTGCCAGTTCCCGACTAGTACCACCCTCCTACGAGCAGTACTTC. V gene TRBV19 combines with J gene TRBJ2-7; TRBD2 is a possible D gene (6 bases). V was shortened by 8 bases and J by 0 bases, with 17 bases between the two germline ends. Per the germline V gene, CDR1 is LNHDA and CDR2 is SQIVND (reference sequence). The CDR3 is 15 residues long. The full variable domain, in which reference TRBV19 and TRBJ2-7 provide the parts outside the CDR3, is DGGITQSPKYLFRKEGQNVTLSCEQNLNHDAMYWYRQDPGQGLRLIYYSQIVNDFQKGDIAEGYSVSREKKESFPLTVTSAQKNPTAFYLCASSRLVPPSYEQYFGPGTRLTVT.

This clone has just one count. This chain connects TRBV2 to TRBJ2-2; 7 nucleotides agree with TRBD1. The CDR3 has 13 residues. The junction had 6 bases not matched to a gene; V was cut back by 11 bases and J by 3 bases. Germline lookup yields CDR1 SNHLY and CDR2 FYNNEI. DNA for the CDR3: TGTGCCGGCCACGACAGGGACACCGGGGAGCTGTTTTTT. Translating gives CAGHDRDTGELFF.

The rearrangement uses TRBV9 and TRBJ1-1, with 7 bases lining up with TRBD1. This CDR3 has 14 amino acids. The V gene's germline CDR1 is SGDLS and CDR2 YYNGEE. J lost 1 base, V lost 3 bases, and 3 bases had no gene match. In nucleotides, the CDR3 is TGTGCCAGCAGCGAGACAGGGCAGAACACTGAAGCTTTCTTT. Its translation is CASSETGQNTEAFF.

The table lists this clone with a few counts. Here the CDR3 DNA reads TGTGCCAGCAGGTCCGACAGGGGGCGGAATGGCTACACCTTC. Translation: CASRSDRGRNGYTF. The V gene is TRBV6-6, the J gene TRBJ1-2, with 10 bases aligning to TRBD1. CDR3 size: 14 residues. The germline gives CDR1 MNHNY, CDR2 SVGAGI (reference sequence). Unmatched junction bases numbered 7, after V lost 6 bases and J lost 6 bases.

The chain combines TRBV10-1 with TRBJ2-1, with a weak D call TRBD2 (7 bases). Trimming cost V 8 bases and J 6 bases, with 17 bases left between them. Germline CDR1 WNHNN, CDR2 SYGVQD (reference sequence). This CDR3 contains 14 residues. The CDR3 nucleotides are TGCGCCAGCTCCACAGGGACTACGTTCAATGAGCAGTTCTTC. Translated, it gives CASSTGTTFNEQFF.

This clone was recorded once. The CDR3 here is CASSHGVYQETQYF. The CDR3 nucleotides are TGCGCCAGCAGCCACGGGGTGTACCAAGAGACCCAGTACTTC. This chain links TRBV5-1 with TRBJ2-5; D might be TRBD2 (5 bases). Germline V lookup: CDR1 SGHRS, CDR2 YFSETQ. The CDR3 is 14 residues long. V was cut by 4 bases and J by 0 bases, with 10 bases left in between.